The 11 T cell receptor beta chains below were found in one sample sequenced in a study of T cell responses to AZD1222 COVID-19 vaccine. Method: immunoSEQ multiplex PCR; TCRdb's copy keeps in-frame clones and lacks some. The sample yields some 150,000 clones, roughly nine tenths seen once. The source material was peripheral blood, sampled on day 0 of AZD1222 vaccination. All receptors come from an adult in good health.

The rearrangement uses TRBV7-2 and TRBJ2-7; D is unresolved. Germline assignment: CDR1 SGHTA and CDR2 FQGNSA. V shed 4 bases and J shed 0 bases, with 10 bases lying between them. The CDR3 sequence is 14 residues long. The CDR3 reads CASSSPLSSYEQYF. DNA for the CDR3: TGTGCCAGCAGCTCTCCACTGAGCTCCTACGAGCAGTACTTC.

V and J are TRBV6-6 and TRBJ2-1, with 7 positions matching TRBD1. The germline V gene has CDR1 MNHNY and CDR2 SVGAGI (reference sequence). The J segment lost 7 bases and the V segment lost 7 bases, leaving 13 bases of the junction unmatched. This CDR3 is 15 amino acids long. The CDR3 DNA is TGTGCCAGCACTACCGGGACAGCAGAGGGGAATGAGCAGTTCTTC. Its translation: CASTTGTAEGNEQFF.

This clone was counted a few times. The chain employs TRBV6-6 and TRBJ1-5; 7 bases fit TRBD1. V lost 4 bases to trimming and J lost 2 bases; unmatched junction nucleotides: 5. The length of the CDR3 is 15 residues. Germline CDR1 MNHNY, CDR2 SVGAGI (reference sequence). CDR3: CASSFPGGGNQPQHF. In nucleotides, the CDR3 is TGTGCCAGCAGTTTCCCAGGGGGAGGCAATCAGCCCCAGCATTTT.

This chain connects TRBV24-1 to TRBJ2-1; 8 nucleotides match TRBD1. CDR1 is KGHDR, CDR2 SFDVKD, per germline. This CDR3 is built from 15 residues. V gave up 2 bases and J gave up 9 bases; unmatched junction bases: 8. The chain's CDR3 is CATSDSDRVDGEQFF. CDR3 DNA: TGTGCCACCAGTGATTCGGACAGGGTTGATGGTGAGCAGTTCTTC.

The chain couples TRBV5-6 to TRBJ1-1, with TRBD1 as a possible D gene (5 bases). Germline V gene data show CDR1 as SGHDT and CDR2 as YYEEEE. The CDR3 covers 13 residues. V was clipped by 4 bases and J by 4 bases, with 11 bases between them. The CDR3 region has the DNA TGTGCCAGCAGCCCGTCGGGGGGCACTGAAGCTTTCTTT. Residues: CASSPSGGTEAFF. Full variable domain (outside the CDR3, taken from reference TRBV5-6 and TRBJ1-1): DAGVTQSPTHLIKTRGQQVTLRCSPKSGHDTVSWYQQALGQGPQFIFQYYEEEERQRGNFPDRFSGHQFPNYSSELNVNALLLGDSALYLCASSPSGGTEAFFGQGTRLTVV.

The chain joins TRBV6-6 to TRBJ2-7; tentatively, D is TRBD1 (6 bases). The V gene's germline CDR1 is MNHNY and CDR2 SVGAGI (reference sequence). The CDR3 contains 14 residues. Trimming shortened V by 6 bases and J by 6 bases, and 18 bases separated the two germline ends. As DNA, the CDR3 is TGTGCCAGCAGCTGGCGTCAGGGGCGAGGCGAGCAGTACTTC. Protein: CASSWRQGRGEQYF.

The chain links TRBV2 to TRBJ1-1; no reliable D call. In germline, CDR1 is SNHLY, CDR2 FYNNEI. The CDR3 covers 14 residues. V lost 6 bases, J lost 1 base, and 12 bases lay in between. This chain's CDR3 is CASSPEPGNTEAFF. Written as DNA, the CDR3 is TGTGCCAGCAGCCCTGAGCCAGGGAACACTGAAGCTTTCTTT.

This sequence joins TRBV29-1 and TRBJ2-7; D gene uncertain. Deletions cut 4 bases from V and 0 bases from J, with 7 bases between. Germline assignment: CDR1 SQVTM and CDR2 ANQGSEA. The CDR3 totals 12 residues. Written as DNA, the CDR3 is TGCAGCGTTGGGTTGGGCTCCTACGAGCAGTACTTC. The encoded protein is CSVGLGSYEQYF.

This clone was seen just once. The V gene is TRBV3-1 (or the pseudogene TRBV3-2), the J gene TRBJ2-3; 10 bases match TRBD2. This CDR3 region has 15 residues. CDR1 and CDR2 from the germline V gene are LGHDT and YNNKEL (reference sequence). After removal of 4 bases from V and 7 bases from J, the junction contained 8 bases not matched to a gene. This chain's CDR3 is CASSPASGGANTQYF. The CDR3 DNA follows: TGTGCCAGCAGCCCGGCCAGCGGGGGGGCAAATACGCAGTATTTT.

The rearrangement joins TRBV12-3 or TRBV12-4 to TRBJ2-5; D remains ambiguous. The CDR3 contains 13 residues. Trimming left V 4 bases short and J 3 bases short, with 9 bases between. The CDR3 DNA is TGTGCCAGCAGTTCCGGGCAGAAAGAGACCCAGTACTTC. This encodes CASSSGQKETQYF.

This clone was detected only once. The chain has TRBV7-9 and TRBJ2-1; the match to TRBD2 covers 8 bases. The CDR3 consists of 14 residues. The germline V gene encodes CDR1 SEHNR and CDR2 FQNEAQ (reference sequence). J gave up 4 bases and V 6 bases, and 5 bases lay outside the gene matches. This CDR3 is CASRELAEYNEQFF. DNA of the CDR3: TGTGCCAGCAGGGAACTAGCGGAGTACAATGAGCAGTTCTTC.